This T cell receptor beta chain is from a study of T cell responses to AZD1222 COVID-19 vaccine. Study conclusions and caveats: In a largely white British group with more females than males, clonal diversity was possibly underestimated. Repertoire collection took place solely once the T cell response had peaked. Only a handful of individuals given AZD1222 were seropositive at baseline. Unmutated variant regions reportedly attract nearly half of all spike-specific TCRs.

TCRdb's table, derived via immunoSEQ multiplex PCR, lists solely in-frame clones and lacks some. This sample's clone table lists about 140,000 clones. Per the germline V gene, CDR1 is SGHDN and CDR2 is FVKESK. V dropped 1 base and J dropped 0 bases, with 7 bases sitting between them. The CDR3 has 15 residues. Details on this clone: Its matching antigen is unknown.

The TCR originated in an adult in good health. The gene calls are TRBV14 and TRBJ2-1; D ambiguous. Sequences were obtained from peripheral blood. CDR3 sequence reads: CASSQGRSSYNEQFF. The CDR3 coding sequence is TGTGCCAGCAGCCAAGGTCGCAGCTCCTACAATGAGCAGTTCTTC.